A single sample gave rise to the 5 T cell receptor beta chains below, sequenced in a study of tumor and adjacent non-tumor tissue in lung cancer. The template was RNA from unsorted bulk tissue. A modified ARM-PCR protocol with three rounds of nested PCR amplified TCRbeta. TCRdb passed the multiplex PCR reads through MiXCR, listing each CDR3 protein once. The repertoire holds more than 75,000 distinct CDR3 sequences, with 80% to 85% as singletons. Source material: lung tumor tissue. The receptors derive from a woman between 50 and 59 years old with non-small cell lung cancer.

As for this clonotype: One junction end does not reproduce the germline sequence, and a read error may be involved. The gene calls are TRBV20-1 and TRBJ1-2, with a possible D match to TRBD1 (5 bases). There are 13 residues in the CDR3. Germline values: CDR1 DFQATT, CDR2 SNEGSKA (reference sequence). CDR3 nucleotides: TGCAGTGCTAGAGGTTATACTCAAAGGGGCTATACCTTC. It translates to CSARGYTQRGYTF.

About this clonotype itself: Germline is not matched at one junction end, which may reflect a read error. The genes are TRBV20-1 and TRBJ2-1; D call uncertain. The CDR3 runs to 16 residues. Germline V CDR1 and CDR2: DFQATT, SNEGSKA (reference sequence). The CDR3 spells CSAPSGRSSSYNEEFF. In DNA form, the CDR3 reads TGCAGTGCTCCCAGTGGGCGCTCGAGCTCCTACAATGAGGAGTTCTTC.

V is TRBV7-2 and J is TRBJ1-5; D remains ambiguous. There are 13 residues in the CDR3. Germline CDR1 reads SGHTA; CDR2 reads FQGNSA. V was shortened by 0 bases and J by 5 bases, with 5 bases between the two germline ends. The CDR3 DNA follows: TGTGCCAGCAGCTTAGCTGTCTATCAGCCCCAGCATTTT. Protein product: CASSLAVYQPQHF. The variable domain in full, completed from reference TRBV7-2 and TRBJ1-5, reads GAGVSQSPSNKVTEKGKDVELRCDPISGHTALYWYRQSLGQGLEFLIYFQGNSAPDKSGLPSDRFSAERTGGSVSTLTIQRTQQEDSAVYLCASSLAVYQPQHFGDGTRLSIL.

Concerning this clonotype: At one end, the junction sequence differs from germline, possibly due to a read error. The rearrangement links TRBV20-1 to TRBJ2-7; TRBD1 aligns across 9 bases. This CDR3 is built from 14 residues. Germline values: CDR1 DFQATT, CDR2 SNEGSKA (reference sequence). As DNA, the CDR3 is TGCAGTGATAGGAGGGGGACAGGGCTTTACGAACAGTACTTC. The encoded protein is CSDRRGTGLYEQYF.

The gene calls are TRBV4-1 and TRBJ1-2; D unresolved. This CDR3 is built from 14 residues. Germline V lookup: CDR1 MGHRA, CDR2 YSYEKL. With 2 bases removed from V and 14 bases from J, the gap between germline ends came to 21 bases. The CDR3 DNA is TGCGCCAGCAGCCAACCAGACTCGATACATGTCTATACCTTC. This encodes CASSQPDSIHVYTF.